This T cell receptor (beta chain) was retrieved from a study of Graves' ophthalmopathy and Graves' hyperthyroidism. This clonotype was seen many times. The antigen is undetermined. General observations from the study: This model predicted ophthalmopathy progression (sensitivity about 67%, specificity approximately 77%).

V lost 4 bases, J lost 7 bases, and 3 bases stayed unmatched. CDR1 and CDR2 from the germline V gene are LGHNA and YNFKEQ. The length of the CDR3 is 13 residues. Amplifying from RNA transcripts, the study obtained TCR beta CDR3 regions. First-round RT-PCR used HTBI primers; second-round multiplex PCR followed. TCRdb recomputed calls from the multiplex PCR reads with MiXCR, one row per CDR3 protein. The repertoire consists of 200,000 to 250,000 distinct CDR3 sequences, with 20% to 25% occurring once and the leading ten covering about 40%. Material for sequencing was peripheral blood. The sequence came from a woman between 50 and 59 years old with Graves' ophthalmopathy. This chain joins TRBV4-2 and TRBJ1-2, with 10 positions matching TRBD1. This CDR3 reads CASSRTGGGGYTF. In DNA form, the CDR3 reads TGTGCCAGCAGCCGGACAGGGGGTGGTGGCTACACCTTC.